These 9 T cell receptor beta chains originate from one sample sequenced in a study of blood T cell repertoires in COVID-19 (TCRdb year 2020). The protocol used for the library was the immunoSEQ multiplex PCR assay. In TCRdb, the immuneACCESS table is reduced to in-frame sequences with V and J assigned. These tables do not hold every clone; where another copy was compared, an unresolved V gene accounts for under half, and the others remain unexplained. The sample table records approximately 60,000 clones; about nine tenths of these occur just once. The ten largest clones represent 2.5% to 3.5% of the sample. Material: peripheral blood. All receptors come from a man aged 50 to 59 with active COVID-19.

DNA of the CDR3: TGTGCCAGCAGCCAGAGGAGGAACACTGAAGCTTTCTTT. The encoded protein is CASSQRRNTEAFF. The chain combines TRBV3-1 (or the pseudogene TRBV3-2) with TRBJ1-1; D is unclear. Trimming took off 3 bases at V and 1 base at J, with 6 bases between the two ends. CDR1 is LGHDT and CDR2 is YNNKEL in the germline V gene (reference sequence). This CDR3 contains 13 residues.

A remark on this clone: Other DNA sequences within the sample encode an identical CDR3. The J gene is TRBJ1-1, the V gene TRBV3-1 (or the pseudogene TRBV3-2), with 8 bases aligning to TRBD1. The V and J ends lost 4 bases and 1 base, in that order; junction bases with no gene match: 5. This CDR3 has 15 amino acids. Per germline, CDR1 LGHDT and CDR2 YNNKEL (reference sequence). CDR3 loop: CASSPWTGSNTEAFF. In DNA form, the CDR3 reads TGTGCCAGCAGCCCGTGGACAGGGTCGAACACTGAAGCTTTCTTT.

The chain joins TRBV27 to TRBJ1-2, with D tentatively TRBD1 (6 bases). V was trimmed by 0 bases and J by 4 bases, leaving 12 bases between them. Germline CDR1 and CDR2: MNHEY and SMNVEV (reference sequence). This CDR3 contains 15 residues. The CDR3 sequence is CASSLSVDSFYGYTF. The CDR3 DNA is TGTGCCAGCAGTTTATCAGTGGACAGCTTCTATGGCTACACCTTC.

The CDR3 DNA sequence: TGTGCCAGCAGTCCGGGACTCCTGAGCTCCTACAATGAGCAGTTCTTC. Protein product: CASSPGLLSSYNEQFF. The chain combines TRBV28 with TRBJ2-1, with D tentatively TRBD2 (6 bases). V was trimmed by 5 bases and J by 0 bases, leaving 14 bases between them. Germline assignment: CDR1 MDHEN and CDR2 SYDVKM. The CDR3 has 16 amino acids.

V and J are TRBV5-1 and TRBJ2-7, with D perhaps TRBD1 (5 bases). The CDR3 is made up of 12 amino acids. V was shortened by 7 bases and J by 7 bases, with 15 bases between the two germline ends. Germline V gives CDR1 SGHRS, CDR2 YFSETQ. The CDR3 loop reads CASSRALGEQYF. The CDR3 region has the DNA TGCGCCAGCTCCAGGGCTTTGGGGGAGCAGTACTTC.

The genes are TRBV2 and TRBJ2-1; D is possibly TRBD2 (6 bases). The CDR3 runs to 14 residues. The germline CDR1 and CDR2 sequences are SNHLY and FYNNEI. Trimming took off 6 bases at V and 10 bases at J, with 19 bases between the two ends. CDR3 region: CASRVLWPAGEQFF. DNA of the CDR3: TGTGCCAGCAGAGTCCTCTGGCCCGCGGGAGAGCAGTTCTTC.

The CDR3 bases are TGTGCCAGCAGGGAACTTAGCTTCCAGGGTAGAGAGACCCAGTACTTC. This gives the protein CASRELSFQGRETQYF. V usage is TRBV6-1 and J usage is TRBJ2-5, with TRBD1 as a possible D gene (5 bases). Per the germline V gene, CDR1 is MNHNS and CDR2 is SASEGT. Between the trimmed V and J ends, which lost 6 bases and 4 bases, there was a span of 21 bases. There are 16 residues in the CDR3.

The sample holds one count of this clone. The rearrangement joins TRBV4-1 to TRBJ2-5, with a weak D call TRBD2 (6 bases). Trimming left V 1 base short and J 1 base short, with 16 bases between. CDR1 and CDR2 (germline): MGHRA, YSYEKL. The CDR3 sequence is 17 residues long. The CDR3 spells CASSQVQSGAGQETQYF. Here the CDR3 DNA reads TGCGCCAGCAGCCAAGTTCAAAGTGGAGCGGGCCAAGAGACCCAGTACTTC.

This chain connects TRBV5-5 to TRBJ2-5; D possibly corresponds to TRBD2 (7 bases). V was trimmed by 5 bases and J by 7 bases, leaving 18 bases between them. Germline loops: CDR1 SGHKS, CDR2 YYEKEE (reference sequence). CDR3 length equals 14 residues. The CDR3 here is CASRDSGARGTQYF. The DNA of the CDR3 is TGTGCCAGCAGGGACAGCGGGGCTAGGGGGACCCAGTACTTC.